Below are 26 T cell receptor beta chains sequenced from a single sample in a study of T cell changes during pregnancy in multiple sclerosis. Assay: immunoSEQ multiplex PCR; the TCRdb copy retains only in-frame clones and omits some. Of some 61,000 clones listed, under 95% are singletons. This sample comprised peripheral blood, obtained in the second trimester of pregnancy. The receptor source for this set is a female donor with multiple sclerosis, enrolled in a pregnancy study.

V and J are TRBV10-3 and TRBJ1-2; possibly TRBD1 for D (6 bases). The V gene lost 11 bases and the J gene lost 1 base, with 14 bases spanning the gap. CDR3 length: 13 residues. In germline, CDR1 is ENHRY, CDR2 SYGVKD. The DNA for the CDR3 is TGTGCCTCGAGGCAGGGGTTTAACTATGGCTACACCTTC. Translating gives CASRQGFNYGYTF.

J is TRBJ1-5 and V is TRBV5-5; D gene ambiguous. The germline V gene has CDR1 SGHKS and CDR2 YYEKEE (reference sequence). Trimming stripped 2 bases from V and 3 bases from J, with 9 bases between. CDR3 length: 14 amino acids. The CDR3 loop reads CASSFDYLNQPQHF. For the CDR3, the DNA is TGTGCCAGCAGCTTCGACTACCTCAATCAGCCCCAGCATTTT. The entire variable domain, with the rest obtained from reference TRBV5-5 and TRBJ1-5, is as follows: DAGVTQSPTHLIKTRGQQVTLRCSPISGHKSVSWYQQVLGQGPQFIFQYYEKEERGRGNFPDRFSARQFPNYSSELNVNALLLGDSALYLCASSFDYLNQPQHFGDGTRLSIL.

The chain is built from TRBV5-8 and TRBJ1-5; TRBD1 matches 7 bases. Germline V gene sequence: CDR1 SGHTS, CDR2 YDEGEE. The ends lost 5 bases at V and 11 bases at J; junction bases unmatched: 22. The CDR3 covers 17 residues. In nucleotides, the CDR3 is TGTGCCAGCAGTCTTCAACCCTCAAAGGGGGCACCCGGGTCCCAGCATTTT. Its translation is CASSLQPSKGAPGSQHF.

This clone was picked up one time. The chain couples TRBV5-1 to TRBJ1-1; no firm D call. Trimming shortened V by 1 base and J by 1 base, and 8 bases separated the two germline ends. This CDR3 spans 14 amino acids. Germline V lookup: CDR1 SGHRS, CDR2 YFSETQ. The CDR3 nucleotides are TGCGCCAGCAGCTTGAACCCGGGGAACACTGAAGCTTTCTTT. Amino acid sequence: CASSLNPGNTEAFF.

This clone was seen only a few times. The chain carries TRBV6-4 and TRBJ2-1; TRBD2 matches at 15 bases. Germline assignment: CDR1 MRHNA and CDR2 SNTAGT. V lost 3 bases and J lost 7; bases outside the gene matches: 1. The CDR3 loop spans 15 amino acids. This CDR3 is CASSEGLAGGNEQFF. The CDR3 nucleotides are TGTGCCAGCAGTGAGGGACTAGCGGGGGGAAATGAGCAGTTCTTC.

The chain recombines TRBV19 with TRBJ1-1; 7 positions agree with TRBD1. V shed 7 bases, J shed 2 bases, and the junction held 1 base outside the gene matches. The CDR3 totals 12 residues. In germline, CDR1 is LNHDA, CDR2 SQIVND (reference sequence). DNA of the CDR3: TGTGCCAGTAAGGGGGCCAACACTGAAGCTTTCTTT. It encodes CASKGANTEAFF.

V usage is TRBV7-2 and J usage is TRBJ2-7; D call uncertain. V lost 1 base and J 1 base, leaving 11 bases between the germline ends. The CDR3 consists of 15 residues. Germline CDR1 reads SGHTA; CDR2 reads FQGNSA. Written as DNA, the CDR3 is TGTGCCAGCAGCTTAGATACACAAATTTCCTACGAGCAGTACTTC. Residues: CASSLDTQISYEQYF.

CDR3 DNA: TGCGCCAGCAGCTTGGCCGAATACGGGACAGGAGGCAATGAGGACTATGGCTACACCTTC. This encodes CASSLAEYGTGGNEDYGYTF. J is TRBJ1-2 and V is TRBV5-1; 8 positions match TRBD1. The CDR3 totals 20 residues. Per germline, CDR1 SGHRS and CDR2 YFSETQ. V lost 0 bases to trimming and J lost 3 bases; unmatched junction nucleotides: 19.

This chain connects TRBV10-3 to TRBJ1-1, with 11 nucleotides matching TRBD1. Looked up from germline, CDR1 is ENHRY and CDR2 is SYGVKD. V was pared by 4 bases and J by 3 bases, with 4 bases of the junction left unmatched. The CDR3 runs 15 residues. CDR3 region: CAISVGTGGYTEAFF. The DNA for the CDR3 is TGTGCCATCAGTGTCGGGACAGGGGGGTACACTGAAGCTTTCTTT.

The chain carries TRBV4-3 and TRBJ1-2, with TRBD1 matching 10 bases. The CDR3 covers 15 residues. With V trimmed by 6 bases and J by 5 bases, 9 bases remained unmatched. Germline values: CDR1 LGHNA, CDR2 YSLEER. The CDR3 DNA sequence: TGCGCCAGCAGTCTTGGGACAGGGGCGGGTTATGGCTACACCTTC. It encodes CASSLGTGAGYGYTF.

V usage is TRBV30 and J usage is TRBJ1-4; D may be TRBD1 (5 bases). CDR3 length: 16 residues. Germline CDR1 reads GTSNPN; CDR2 reads SVGIG (reference sequence). The CDR3 sequence: CAYGGAGPIGNEKLFF. The CDR3 DNA is TGTGCATATGGAGGGGCCGGACCGATCGGTAATGAAAAACTGTTTTTT.

The chain carries TRBV7-9 and TRBJ2-1, with TRBD2 as a possible D gene (5 bases). The CDR3 is made up of 14 amino acids. The germline V gene encodes CDR1 SEHNR and CDR2 FQNEAQ (reference sequence). Trimming cost V 6 bases and J 5 bases, with 14 bases left between them. Here the CDR3 DNA reads TGTGCCAGCAGTTGGCTAGGGAGTCACAATGAGCAGTTCTTC. Translated, it gives CASSWLGSHNEQFF. The full variable domain, its missing parts supplied by reference TRBV7-9 and TRBJ2-1, is DTGVSQNPRHKITKRGQNVTFRCDPISEHNRLYWYRQTLGQGPEFLTYFQNEAQLEKSRLLSDRFSAERPKGSFSTLEIQRTEQGDSAMYLCASSWLGSHNEQFFGPGTRLTVL.

This chain uses TRBV9 with TRBJ1-2, with TRBD1 matching 7 bases. The CDR3 has 16 residues. V shed 6 bases and J 1 base; nucleotides not matched to a gene: 12. Germline CDR1 SGDLS, CDR2 YYNGEE. CDR3 protein: CASTGRDRGGNYGYTF. CDR3 bases: TGTGCCAGCACCGGAAGGGACAGAGGAGGTAACTATGGCTACACCTTC.

This chain links TRBV7-2 with TRBJ1-1; D remains ambiguous. Germline V lookup: CDR1 SGHTA, CDR2 FQGNSA. Trimming stripped 6 bases from V and 1 base from J, with 12 bases between. The CDR3 length is 14 residues. CDR3 DNA: TGTGCCAGCAGTCCTGCCTGGGCGAACACTGAAGCTTTCTTT. Residues: CASSPAWANTEAFF. The whole variable domain, filled in from reference TRBV7-2 and TRBJ1-1, reads GAGVSQSPSNKVTEKGKDVELRCDPISGHTALYWYRQSLGQGLEFLIYFQGNSAPDKSGLPSDRFSAERTGGSVSTLTIQRTQQEDSAVYLCASSPAWANTEAFFGQGTRLTVV.

The genes are TRBV5-1 and TRBJ1-5, with D tentatively TRBD1 (5 bases). Germline assignment: CDR1 SGHRS and CDR2 YFSETQ. Trimming removed 0 bases at V and 4 bases at J, with 11 bases between. The CDR3 length is 15 residues. The CDR3 is CASSLGQGTNQPQHF. The CDR3 DNA reads TGCGCCAGCAGCTTGGGTCAGGGTACAAATCAGCCCCAGCATTTT.

This clone was found once. The rearrangement joins TRBV7-2 to TRBJ2-7; TRBD1 might be the D (6 bases). Per the germline V gene, CDR1 is SGHTA and CDR2 is FQGNSA. CDR3 size: 13 residues. V lost 5 bases, J lost 3 bases, and 11 bases lay in between. The CDR3 loop reads CASSPRTVYEQYF. For the CDR3, the DNA is TGTGCCAGCAGCCCACGGACAGTCTACGAGCAGTACTTC.

The rearrangement joins TRBV19 to TRBJ1-1; no reliable D call. Germline V gene sequence: CDR1 LNHDA, CDR2 SQIVND (reference sequence). Trimming shortened V by 6 bases and J by 0 bases, and 17 bases separated the two germline ends. CDR3 length: 16 amino acids. DNA of the CDR3: TGTGCCAGTAGGTTGCGGGGAAAACGAATGAACACTGAAGCTTTCTTT. This sequence encodes CASRLRGKRMNTEAFF.

V and J are TRBV7-2 and TRBJ1-2, with 11 bases that match TRBD1. CDR1 is SGHTA and CDR2 is FQGNSA in the germline V gene. V trimming: 4 bases; J trimming: 8 bases; junction bases outside the gene matches: 9. The CDR3 is 15 amino acids. The CDR3, as DNA: TGTGCCAGCAGCTCCTGGACAGGGGGCGGTCGGGGCTACACCTTC. It encodes CASSSWTGGGRGYTF.

This chain connects TRBV7-2 to TRBJ1-6; perhaps TRBD1 as D (5 bases). V lost 2 bases and J 7 bases, leaving 12 bases between the germline ends. The germline gives CDR1 SGHTA, CDR2 FQGNSA. CDR3 size: 15 residues. The CDR3 region is CASSLFGTGNSPLHF. As DNA, the CDR3 is TGTGCCAGCAGCTTATTCGGGACTGGAAATTCACCCCTCCACTTT.

For this clone: Germline and junction disagree at one end, which may indicate a read error. The chain uses TRBV6-5 and TRBJ1-1, with 8 bases identical to TRBD1. Germline V CDR1 and CDR2: MNHEY, SVGAGI. This CDR3 is 14 amino acids long. Written as DNA, the CDR3 is TGTGCCAGCAGCTTGGACAGGGTGAAGACTGAAGCTTTCTTT. Protein product: CASSLDRVKTEAFF.

The CDR3 here is CASSSEPALPYEQYF. In DNA, the CDR3 is TGTGCCAGCAGCTCCGAGCCGGCACTACCTTACGAGCAGTACTTC. This chain links TRBV7-2 with TRBJ2-7; no clear D. The CDR3 loop spans 15 amino acids. V lost 4 bases to trimming and J lost 4 bases, with 17 bases between them. Per germline, CDR1 SGHTA and CDR2 FQGNSA.

The CDR3 nucleotides read TGTGCCAGCAGGAGGGATGTTGGGTATGATGGCTACACCTTC. It is translated as CASRRDVGYDGYTF. This chain links TRBV6-1 with TRBJ1-2; D uncertain. The germline V gene encodes CDR1 MNHNS and CDR2 SASEGT. V lost 6 bases to trimming and J lost 6 bases, with 17 bases between them. The CDR3 has 14 amino acids.

V usage is TRBV6-5 and J usage is TRBJ2-1; TRBD2 aligns across 7 bases. This CDR3 has 15 residues. CDR1 is MNHEY, CDR2 SVGAGI, per germline. V gave up 0 bases and J gave up 7 bases; unmatched junction bases: 6. CDR3 sequence: CASSYSRGGENEQFF. CDR3 DNA sequence: TGTGCCAGCAGTTACTCTCGGGGAGGGGAGAATGAGCAGTTCTTC.

V is TRBV6-1 and J is TRBJ1-6; D is possibly TRBD1 (5 bases). Trimming took 3 bases from V and 5 from J, leaving 5 bases between them. CDR1 MNHNS and CDR2 SASEGT come from the germline V gene. The CDR3 is 13 residues long. CDR3 amino acids: CASSDRDNSPLHF. The CDR3 DNA follows: TGTGCCAGCAGTGACAGGGATAATTCACCCCTCCACTTT.

This chain uses TRBV6-4 with TRBJ1-6; no definite D call. This CDR3 has 18 residues. V was trimmed by 1 base and J by 0 bases, leaving 13 bases between them. CDR1 is MRHNA, CDR2 SNTAGT, per germline. The CDR3 coding sequence is TGTGCCAGCAGTGACTTGCCGCTTGGGAGCTCCTATAATTCACCCCTCCACTTT. This sequence encodes CASSDLPLGSSYNSPLHF.

The V call is TRBV6-5, the J call TRBJ2-7; 8 bases are a match to TRBD1. After removal of 6 bases from V and 0 bases from J, the junction contained 7 bases not matched to a gene. The germline V gene has CDR1 MNHEY and CDR2 SVGAGI. The CDR3 extends over 15 amino acids. The CDR3 here is CASRRRDRSSYEQYF. As DNA, the CDR3 is TGTGCCAGCAGACGCCGGGACAGGTCCTCCTACGAGCAGTACTTC.